This T cell receptor beta chain was sequenced for a study of T cell responses to AZD1222 COVID-19 vaccine. Study outcomes and limitations: Of spike-specific TCRs, nearly half reportedly target regions left unmutated in variants.

The germline V and J ends were trimmed by 6 bases and 0 bases, with 18 bases remaining between them. The CDR3 has 16 amino acids. The V gene's germline CDR1 is SGHNT and CDR2 YENEEA. Sequencing was performed with immunoSEQ multiplex PCR; in TCRdb, only in-frame clones are kept and a portion is missing. The sample contains about 120,000 clones, roughly 84% of which appear only once. A note on this clone: Its matching antigen is unknown.

The source was peripheral blood, collected on day 0 of AZD1222 vaccination. The TCR was taken from an adult in good health. This sequence joins TRBV11-3 and TRBJ2-7; unclear D gene. Here the CDR3 DNA reads TGTGCCAGCAGTCCCGGCCGGCACAGAAGCTCCTACGAGCAGTACTTC. It codes for CASSPGRHRSSYEQYF.